The T cell receptor beta chain described here comes from a study of CD8+ T cells in alopecia areata (dated by TCRdb to about 2018). Concerning the study at large: The study used high-throughput TCRbeta sequencing to examine T cell clonal expansion in alopecia areata, in both the C3H/HeJ mouse model and human patients. Human TCRbeta sequencing covered scalp tissue and sorted CD4+ and CD8+ peripheral blood T cells from patchy and totalis/universalis alopecia areata patients and healthy controls. The RNA source kit depended on sample type: the PAXgene miRNA kit for fixed scalp, the miRNeasy kit for PBMCs, and the RNeasy kit for mouse skin. Clonality in the scalp was compared among normal scalp (n=4), patchy alopecia areata scalp (n=8), and alopecia totalis/universalis scalp (n=8). TCRbeta CDR3 regions were amplified by immunoSEQ multiplex PCR using 35 Vbeta forward and 13 Jbeta reverse primers. Broader findings and caveats from the paper: Higher clonality and more expanded CD8+ clones were observed in lesional scalp than in normal scalp, particularly in alopecia totalis/universalis, a finding suggestive of antigenic drive. Unlike mouse skin, which is dominated by gammadelta T cells, normal human skin has resident alphabeta T cells that are also sequenced, and this complicates analysis of the scalp TCR repertoire. Shared TCR sequences between patients were less evident than in mice, which may be partly attributable to HLA diversity in the patient population.

Library creation used the immunoSEQ multiplex PCR assay. RNA was extracted from all samples and reverse transcribed into cDNA as template for TCR sequencing. First-strand cDNA was synthesized with SuperScript III using a 2:1 mix of oligo-dT and random hexamers. Amplification bias was assessed with a synthetic immune receptor repertoire, and residual bias was removed computationally. On the study's bioinformatics: Raw reads were preprocessed to remove errors, and CDR3 was defined by IMGT conventions from the conserved cysteine to phenylalanine. Clonality was computed as 1 minus the Shannon entropy, with the entropy normalized by log2 of the number of productive unique TCRs. CD4 or CD8 identity of scalp clones was inferred by cross-referencing scalp TCRbeta sequences with sorted blood CD4 and CD8 repertoires. TCRdb retrieved this table from immuneACCESS and kept in-frame rearrangements only. Not all clones are present; in checked studies, unresolved V genes account for under half, and no reason is known for the remainder. D and trimming come from the DNA, and the V and J calls and clone size come from that table. The sample records about 140,000 clones, less than 65% of which are singletons. Jointly, the top ten make up 36% of the sample.

CDR3 length: 16 amino acids, cysteine to phenylalanine. Of all the DNA, just the CDR3 is kept, 48 bases in frame from base 1. Trimmed from V: 0 bases; trimmed from J: 7 bases; junction bases lacking a gene match: 8. CDR1 MNHNS and CDR2 SASEGT are derived from the germline V gene. This clone was counted between two and nine times. Its antigen has not been determined. The input lacks base qualities; no much larger clone sits a single base away. PBMCs were separated by density centrifugation and stained for CD3, CD4 and CD8, after which CD4+ and CD8+ T cells were sorted on a FACSAria. Scalp biopsies and blood samples were provided by unaffected controls.

The chain employs TRBV6-1 and TRBJ2-1; TRBD2 fits 8 bases in the junction. What was sequenced was CD8+ T cells sorted from blood. The TCR comes from a human donor in good health. DNA sequence: TGTGCCAGCAGTGAAGCTAGTAGCGGGATACAAAATGAGCAGTTCTTC. Translated, it gives CASSEASSGIQNEQFF.